Below, 32 T cell receptor beta chains from the same sample are listed, as sequenced in a study of blood T cells in healthy people across ages. A second roughly 6 to 12 cycle PCR used barcoded and J-beta primers. TCRdb reprocessed the 5' RACE reads with MiXCR, giving one entry per CDR3 protein. The data show 1.5 million to 2 million distinct CDR3 sequences, 28% seen once. Material: blood. These TCRs come from a woman in her twenties or thirties in good health.

This clonotype showed up just once. The rearrangement joins TRBV28 to TRBJ2-4; D may be TRBD1 (6 bases). The CDR3 covers 13 residues. V was cut by 5 bases and J by 13 bases, with 18 bases left in between. Germline values: CDR1 MDHEN, CDR2 SYDVKM. CDR3: CASSEQGVGIQYF. As DNA, the CDR3 is TGTGCCAGCAGTGAACAGGGCGTCGGCATCCAGTACTTC. The variable domain in full, completed from reference TRBV28 and TRBJ2-4, reads DVKVTQSSRYLVKRTGEKVFLECVQDMDHENMFWYRQDPGLGLRLIYFSYDVKMKEKGDIPEGYSVSREKKERFSLILESASTNQTSMYLCASSEQGVGIQYFGAGTRLSVL.

Points on this clonotype: A much larger clone lies a single base off, so this may be a read error. The J gene is TRBJ2-7, the V gene TRBV7-2; D not certain. V gave up 4 bases and J gave up 6 bases, with 10 bases separating them. CDR3 length equals 12 residues. Per germline, CDR1 SGHTA and CDR2 FQGNSA. CDR3: CASSYPDFEQYF. The CDR3 DNA follows: TGTGCCAGCAGCTATCCCGACTTCGAGCAGTACTTC.

V gene TRBV12-3 or TRBV12-4 combines with J gene TRBJ2-5; 7 positions match TRBD2. After removal of 5 bases from V and 5 bases from J, the junction contained 8 bases not matched to a gene. The CDR3 spans 14 residues. The CDR3 nucleotides are TGTGCCAGCAGTAGGACTAGACCAGGGGAGACCCAGTACTTC. Translation: CASSRTRPGETQYF.

This clonotype was recorded many times. The J gene is TRBJ2-7, the V gene TRBV10-3, with TRBD2 matching 8 bases. This CDR3 region has 14 residues. V lost 4 bases to trimming and J lost 5 bases; unmatched junction nucleotides: 7. Germline V gene data show CDR1 as ENHRY and CDR2 as SYGVKD. The DNA of the CDR3 is TGTGCCATCAGTGGGACGGGAGGGCGGAACGAGCAGTACTTC. Translated, it gives CAISGTGGRNEQYF.

Details on this clonotype: A much larger clone differs from this one at a single base, so this may be a read error. The V call is TRBV10-3, the J call TRBJ2-1; TRBD2 is a possible D gene (7 bases). Germline-derived CDR1 and CDR2 are ENHRY and SYGVKD. Trimming removed 2 bases from V and 8 bases from J, with 19 bases in between. The CDR3 runs to 16 residues. CDR3 coding DNA: TGTGCCATCAGTGAGGCGAGGGGGGGGCGTAGGGATGAGCAGTTCTTC. Encoded protein: CAISEARGGRRDEQFF.

J is TRBJ2-1 and V is TRBV20-1, with TRBD2 matching 11 bases. The DNA end is a closer match to TRBJ2-7, so the J assignment may be wrong. Germline V CDR1 and CDR2: DFQATT, SNEGSKA (reference sequence). CDR3 length: 15 amino acids. The CDR3 DNA sequence: TGCAGTGCTACTAGCGGGGGGTTCTCCTACAATGAGCAGTACTTC. Its translation is CSATSGGFSYNEQYF.

The rearrangement joins TRBV20-1 to TRBJ2-1, with D unresolved. From germline, CDR1 is DFQATT and CDR2 SNEGSKA (reference sequence). The CDR3 has 13 amino acids. V was cut by 5 bases and J by 5 bases, with 13 bases left in between. The CDR3: CSAYDARNNEQFF. CDR3 sequence (DNA): TGCAGTGCTTACGACGCCCGGAACAATGAGCAGTTCTTC.

This clonotype was seen a few times. CDR3 residues: CASSLVAGTDTGELFF. DNA of the CDR3: TGTGCCAGCAGCTTAGTGGCCGGGACAGACACCGGGGAGCTGTTTTTT. V gene TRBV7-2 combines with J gene TRBJ2-2; TRBD1 aligns across 7 bases. Germline CDR1 reads SGHTA; CDR2 reads FQGNSA. The trim removed 1 base at V and 3 bases at J, leaving 5 bases unmatched. CDR3 length: 16 amino acids.

This clonotype has just a few counts. The V gene is TRBV5-1, the J gene TRBJ2-2; no clear D. CDR1 SGHRS and CDR2 YFSETQ come from the germline V gene. The CDR3 is made up of 14 amino acids. V was pared by 0 bases and J by 6 bases, with 9 bases between. CDR3 sequence (DNA): TGCGCCAGCAGCTTGGAAGGGCCCCCCGGGGAGCTGTTTTTT. Protein: CASSLEGPPGELFF.

This chain connects TRBV28 to TRBJ1-1; D perhaps matches TRBD1 (5 bases). The CDR3 contains 15 residues. Trimming removed 4 bases at V and 8 bases at J, with 20 bases between. Germline assignment: CDR1 MDHEN and CDR2 SYDVKM. CDR3: CASSSFFGAGTEAFF. CDR3 in DNA: TGTGCCAGCAGTTCCTTTTTCGGGGCGGGCACGGAAGCTTTCTTT.

This clonotype has just a few counts. V is TRBV6-2 or TRBV6-3 and J is TRBJ2-1; D ambiguous. The germline V gene has CDR1 MNHEY and CDR2 SVGEGT. V gave up 4 bases and J gave up 4 bases, with 26 bases separating them. The CDR3 has 19 residues. The CDR3 DNA follows: TGTGCCAGCAGTTTTCATTACGGGCGGTCCGGCGGAGCTTACAATGAGCAGTTCTTC. Translation gives CASSFHYGRSGGAYNEQFF.

This clonotype was seen a few times. The V and J genes are TRBV28 and TRBJ2-4; TRBD2 is a possible D gene (6 bases). Germline lookup yields CDR1 MDHEN and CDR2 SYDVKM. Between the trimmed V and J ends, which lost 1 base and 8 bases, there was a span of 12 bases. The CDR3 extends over 14 amino acids. Here the CDR3 reads CASSLSETGDIQYF. In DNA form, the CDR3 reads TGTGCCAGCAGTTTATCGGAGACGGGGGACATTCAGTACTTC.

This clonotype has just a few counts. The chain combines TRBV7-2 with TRBJ2-7; TRBD1 might be the D (5 bases). V was trimmed by 5 bases and J by 7 bases, leaving 12 bases between them. The CDR3 is made up of 12 amino acids. Per germline, CDR1 SGHTA and CDR2 FQGNSA. The CDR3 nucleotides read TGTGCCAGCAGCACCGTGGGGCTTGAGCAGTACTTC. Its protein is CASSTVGLEQYF.

This clonotype was picked up one time. V and J are TRBV5-1 and TRBJ2-1; D is unresolved. V was pared by 2 bases and J by 6 bases, with 9 bases between. This CDR3 is 13 amino acids long. Germline CDR1 reads SGHRS; CDR2 reads YFSETQ. CDR3 protein: CASSFNPGNEQFF. The CDR3 DNA follows: TGCGCCAGCAGCTTTAACCCTGGCAATGAGCAGTTCTTC. Combining the CDR3 with reference TRBV5-1 and TRBJ2-1 gives the whole variable domain KAGVTQTPRYLIKTRGQQVTLSCSPISGHRSVSWYQQTPGQGLQFLFEYFSETQRNKGNFPGRFSGRQFSNSRSEMNVSTLELGDSALYLCASSFNPGNEQFFGPGTRLTVL.

The rearrangement uses TRBV9 and TRBJ2-7; 8 bases agree with TRBD2. The germline V gene has CDR1 SGDLS and CDR2 YYNGEE. This CDR3 contains 14 residues. With V trimmed by 7 bases and J by 5 bases, 11 bases remained unmatched. The CDR3, as DNA: TGTGCCAGCGGCTACACCGGGACTAGTAACGAGCAGTACTTC. It translates to CASGYTGTSNEQYF. Drawing the rest from reference TRBV9 and TRBJ2-7, the complete variable domain is DSGVTQTPKHLITATGQRVTLRCSPRSGDLSVYWYQQSLDQGLQFLIQYYNGEERAKGNILERFSAQQFPDLHSELNLSSLELGDSALYFCASGYTGTSNEQYFGPGTRLTVT.

The chain couples TRBV20-1 to TRBJ2-3; D is ambiguous. The CDR3 length is 17 residues. The germline gives CDR1 DFQATT, CDR2 SNEGSKA (reference sequence). With 0 bases removed from V and 0 bases from J, the gap between germline ends came to 16 bases. The CDR3: CSARDKGRVTSTDTQYF. The CDR3 DNA sequence: TGCAGTGCTAGAGATAAAGGGCGCGTTACTAGCACAGATACGCAGTATTTT.

This clonotype has more than one count but fewer than ten. V and J are TRBV7-8 and TRBJ2-5; 8 bases are a match to TRBD1. With the DNA end fitting TRBJ2-7 better, the J assignment may be wrong. Germline lookup yields CDR1 SGHVS and CDR2 FQNEAQ. The CDR3 is made up of 16 amino acids. CDR3 in DNA: TGTGCCAGCAGCTTAGGGACAGGGCGAATTTACTACGAGCAGTACTTC. This sequence encodes CASSLGTGRIYYEQYF.

This rearrangement joins TRBV12-3 or TRBV12-4 to TRBJ1-5; D remains ambiguous. The CDR3 spans 15 residues. Trimming pared 0 bases from V and 0 bases from J, leaving 6 bases between. Here the CDR3 reads CASSLAYNSNQPQHF. The CDR3 nucleotides are TGTGCCAGCAGTTTAGCTTACAATAGCAATCAGCCCCAGCATTTT.

A remark on this clonotype: The junction and the germline gene differ at one end; a read error may be behind it. The chain uses TRBV10-3 and TRBJ2-5; perhaps D is TRBD1 or TRBD2 (5 bases each). CDR3 length: 15 amino acids. Germline loops: CDR1 ENHRY, CDR2 SYGVKD. CDR3 residues: CAISERGAEQGTQYF. Here the CDR3 DNA reads TGTGCCATCAGTGAGAGAGGGGCAGAACAAGGGACCCAGTACTTC.

This chain connects TRBV6-6 to TRBJ2-5, with a possible D match to TRBD1 (5 bases). This CDR3 spans 15 amino acids. Deletions cut 2 bases from V and 2 bases from J, with 12 bases between. Germline CDR1 reads MNHNY; CDR2 reads SVGAGI (reference sequence). CDR3 in DNA: TGTGCCAGCAGTTACGATGGGGCGAATCAAGAGACCCAGTACTTC. Translating gives CASSYDGANQETQYF.

V usage is TRBV3-1 and J usage is TRBJ2-4; D is perhaps TRBD1 (6 bases). The J call may not be correct, given that the DNA end is closer to TRBJ2-7. The length of the CDR3 is 13 residues. Germline loops: CDR1 LGHDT, CDR2 YNNKEL (reference sequence). CDR3 in DNA: TGTGCCAGCACGTCCGGGACACACTACGAGCAGTACTTC. It translates to CASTSGTHYEQYF.

This clonotype was found a few times. The chain carries TRBV20-1 and TRBJ2-7; D remains ambiguous. Trimming took off 1 base at V and 3 bases at J, with 10 bases between the two ends. The germline CDR1 and CDR2 sequences are DFQATT and SNEGSKA (reference sequence). This CDR3 spans 13 amino acids. The CDR3 region is CSARADIFYEQYF. The CDR3 DNA follows: TGCAGTGCTAGAGCCGACATTTTCTACGAGCAGTACTTC.

This clonotype was seen more than once but under ten times. V gene TRBV20-1 combines with J gene TRBJ2-1; no clear D gene. Looked up from germline, CDR1 is DFQATT and CDR2 is SNEGSKA (reference sequence). This CDR3 is built from 13 residues. DNA for the CDR3: TGCAGCCCATTAGACTCCTCCTACAATGAGCAGTTCTTC. This sequence encodes CSPLDSSYNEQFF.

This clonotype was seen many times. V is TRBV6-5 and J is TRBJ2-5, with 9 bases identical to TRBD2. The trim removed 4 bases at V and 4 bases at J, leaving 10 bases unmatched. CDR1 MNHEY and CDR2 SVGAGI come from the germline V gene. The length of the CDR3 is 16 residues. The CDR3, as DNA: TGTGCCAGCAGTTCGGCTAGCGGGATGTTACGAGAGACCCAGTACTTC. Protein: CASSSASGMLRETQYF.

About this clonotype: This may stem from a read error, because a much larger clone lies one nucleotide away. The chain joins TRBV5-5 to TRBJ2-1; 11 bases align to TRBD2. This CDR3 comprises 15 residues. CDR1 SGHKS and CDR2 YYEKEE come from the germline V gene (reference sequence). In nucleotides, the CDR3 is TGTGTCAGCAGCGCCCTAGCGGGGGGCCGCGATGAGCAGTTCTTC. Translated, it gives CVSSALAGGRDEQFF.

This clonotype was detected many times. The chain has TRBV12-3 or TRBV12-4 and TRBJ2-7; tentative D call: TRBD1 (6 bases). The CDR3 consists of 13 residues. V lost 6 bases to trimming and J lost 6 bases, with 15 bases between them. This CDR3 is CASSPMGAGEQYF. The CDR3 DNA reads as TGTGCCAGCAGCCCCATGGGGGCGGGCGAGCAGTACTTC.

Many counts were recorded for this clonotype. A read error may produce the germline difference seen at one junction end. This CDR3 reads CASSQEGGGSYNEQFF. The CDR3 coding sequence is TGCGCCAGCAGCCAAGAAGGGGGTGGCTCCTACAATGAGCAGTTCTTC. The chain is built from TRBV3-1 and TRBJ2-1, with D maybe TRBD1 (6 bases). The CDR3 has 16 amino acids. CDR1 LGHDT and CDR2 YNNKEL come from the germline V gene (reference sequence).

CDR3 in DNA: TGTGCCAGCAGTTACCCGGGACAGGGCGTCGAGCAGTACTTC. It codes for CASSYPGQGVEQYF. The genes are TRBV6-5 and TRBJ2-7; TRBD1 agrees at 9 bases. The CDR3 has 14 residues. Looked up from germline, CDR1 is MNHEY and CDR2 is SVGAGI. V lost 2 bases to trimming and J lost 6 bases; unmatched junction nucleotides: 5.

The table lists this clonotype with a few counts. This chain connects TRBV11-2 to TRBJ2-3, with D hard to call. The CDR3 extends over 13 amino acids. CDR1 is SGHAT and CDR2 is FQNNGV in the germline V gene. V was shortened by 5 bases and J by 6 bases, with 12 bases between the two germline ends. DNA for the CDR3: TGTGCCAGCAGCAATAGCCCTCGTGATACGCAGTATTTT. Its translation is CASSNSPRDTQYF.

This clonotype appeared a few times. Written as DNA, the CDR3 is TGCAGTGCTAAAGGGGGGGGCGCAGATACGCAGTATTTT. This translates into CSAKGGGADTQYF. V and J are TRBV20-1 and TRBJ2-3; maybe TRBD2 (7 bases). The CDR3 runs 13 residues. Germline CDR1 DFQATT, CDR2 SNEGSKA (reference sequence). V lost 4 bases, J lost 4 bases, and 12 bases lay in between.

With regard to this clonotype: At one of its ends the junction is not consistent with the germline gene, which may arise from a read error. The chain employs TRBV9 and TRBJ2-1; perhaps TRBD2 as D (7 bases). CDR1 SGDLS and CDR2 YYNGEE come from the germline V gene. This CDR3 region has 20 residues. The CDR3 DNA is TGTGCCAGCAGCGTAGGATTGGGGGGGCCTAAACTCGGTAGCTACAATGAGCAGGTCTTC. Protein: CASSVGLGGPKLGSYNEQVF.

Only a few counts were recorded for this clonotype. The rearrangement links TRBV9 to TRBJ2-5; D might be TRBD1 or TRBD2, each matching 6 bases. The CDR3 extends over 15 amino acids. V was shortened by 1 base and J by 2 bases, with 12 bases between the two germline ends. Germline V CDR1 and CDR2: SGDLS, YYNGEE. The CDR3 DNA reads TGTGCCAGCAGCGTATCGTCGGGGGCGCAAGAGACCCAGTACTTC. Translated: CASSVSSGAQETQYF.